This T cell receptor (beta chain) stems from a study of control samples from healthy donors and cancer patients. Using immunoSEQ multiplex PCR, the repertoire was profiled, and TCRdb retains in-frame clones only, with some absent. This sample's clone table lists 150,000 to 200,000 clones. V was cut by 7 bases and J by 5 bases, with 17 bases left in between. The CDR3 runs to 14 residues. Germline assignment: CDR1 MNHEY and CDR2 SVGAGI. Sequenced material: blood. This receptor was taken from a woman in her 30s in good health. The chain combines TRBV6-5 with TRBJ1-1; a weak D match, TRBD1 (5 bases). The DNA of the CDR3 is TGTGCCAGCATAAAAAGGGGTCGGGGAACTGAAGCTTTCTTT. It is translated as CASIKRGRGTEAFF.